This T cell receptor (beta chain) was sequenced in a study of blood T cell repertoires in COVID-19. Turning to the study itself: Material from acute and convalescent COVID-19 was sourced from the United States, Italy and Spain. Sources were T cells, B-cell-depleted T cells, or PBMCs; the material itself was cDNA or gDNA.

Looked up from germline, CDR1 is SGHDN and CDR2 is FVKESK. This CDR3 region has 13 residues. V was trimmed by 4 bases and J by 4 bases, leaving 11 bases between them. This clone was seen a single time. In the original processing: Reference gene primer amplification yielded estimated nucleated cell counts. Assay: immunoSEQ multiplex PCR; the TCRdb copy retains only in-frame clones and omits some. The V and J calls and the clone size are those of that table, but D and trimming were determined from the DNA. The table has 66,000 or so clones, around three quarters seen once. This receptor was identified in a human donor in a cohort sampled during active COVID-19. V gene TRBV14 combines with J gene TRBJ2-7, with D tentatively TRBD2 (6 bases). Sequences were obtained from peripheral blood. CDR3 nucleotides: TGTGCCAGCAGCCTAGCGGTCACGTACGAGCAGTACTTC. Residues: CASSLAVTYEQYF.